Described below is a single T cell receptor beta chain sequence and its context. Its antigen is unknown. The entry originates in a study of cytomegalovirus exposure and HLA in healthy donors. Study results and limitations: No immune exposure information besides CMV serostatus was available.

The study ran its PCR with 60 Vbeta and 13 Jbeta primers. Repertoires were generated with immunoSEQ multiplex PCR, while TCRdb's copy carries only in-frame clones and drops some. This table has over 150,000 clones, 80% appearing once. V was shortened by 3 bases and J by 1 base, with 6 bases between the two germline ends. This CDR3 spans 13 amino acids. The germline CDR1 and CDR2 sequences are MNHNS and SASEGT. This clonotype originated in a young man in good health and CMV-seropositive. The rearrangement links TRBV6-1 to TRBJ1-1; D gene uncertain. Sequencing was carried out using PBMCs. The chain's CDR3 is CASSDEENTEAFF. CDR3 nucleotide sequence: TGTGCCAGCAGTGACGAGGAGAACACTGAAGCTTTCTTT.